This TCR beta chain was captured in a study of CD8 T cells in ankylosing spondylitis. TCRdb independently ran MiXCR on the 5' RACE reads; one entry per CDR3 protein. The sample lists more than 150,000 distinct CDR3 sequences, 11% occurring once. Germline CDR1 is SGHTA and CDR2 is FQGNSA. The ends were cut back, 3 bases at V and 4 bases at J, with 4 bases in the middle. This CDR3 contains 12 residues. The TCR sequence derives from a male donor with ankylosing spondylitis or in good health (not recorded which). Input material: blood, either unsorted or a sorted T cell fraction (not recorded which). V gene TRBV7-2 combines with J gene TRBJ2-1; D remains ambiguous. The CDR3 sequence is CASSFTYNEQFF. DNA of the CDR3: TGTGCCAGCAGCTTTACTTACAATGAGCAGTTCTTC.